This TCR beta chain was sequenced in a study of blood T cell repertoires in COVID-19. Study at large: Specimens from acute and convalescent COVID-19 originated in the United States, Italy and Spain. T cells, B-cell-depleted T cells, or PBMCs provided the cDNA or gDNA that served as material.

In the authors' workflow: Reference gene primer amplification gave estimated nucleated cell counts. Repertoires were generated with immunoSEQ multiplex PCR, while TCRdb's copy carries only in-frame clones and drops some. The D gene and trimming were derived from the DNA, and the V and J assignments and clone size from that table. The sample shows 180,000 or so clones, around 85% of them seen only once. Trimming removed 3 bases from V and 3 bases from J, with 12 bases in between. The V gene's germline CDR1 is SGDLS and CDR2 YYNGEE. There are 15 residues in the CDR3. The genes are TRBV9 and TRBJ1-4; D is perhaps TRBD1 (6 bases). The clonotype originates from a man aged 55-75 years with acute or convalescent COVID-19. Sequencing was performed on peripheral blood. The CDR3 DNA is TGTGCCAGCAGCGGAACGGGACACCCTAATGAAAAACTGTTTTTT. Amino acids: CASSGTGHPNEKLFF.